The 18 T cell receptor beta chains below come from one sample, sequenced in a study of T cells in Graves' hyperthyroidism and ophthalmopathy. Template material for amplifying TCR beta CDR3 regions consisted of RNA transcripts. A first-round RT-PCR of the TCR CDR3 used the HTBI primer set. TCRdb fed the multiplex PCR reads into MiXCR, producing one record per CDR3 protein. Among around 480,000 distinct CDR3 sequences listed, around 14% were seen once. Sequencing used blood. The receptors derive from a woman under 30 with Graves' hyperthyroidism.

This clonotype occurred many times. The chain is built from TRBV27 and TRBJ1-1, with a tentative D call TRBD1 (6 bases). The CDR3 is 14 amino acids. Trimming took 6 bases from V and 4 from J, leaving 15 bases between them. Germline V lookup: CDR1 MNHEY, CDR2 SMNVEV (reference sequence). The CDR3 DNA reads as TGTGCCAGCAGATACAGGGATTCGTTCACTGAAGCTTTCTTT. Amino acids: CASRYRDSFTEAFF.

This clonotype was counted at least ten times. The chain employs TRBV5-8 and TRBJ2-5, with D perhaps TRBD1 (6 bases). The CDR3 contains 14 residues. Germline loops: CDR1 SGHTS, CDR2 YDEGEE. The V and J ends lost 1 base and 3 bases respectively, with 10 bases between them. The CDR3, as DNA: TGTGCCAGCAGCTTGCTTTCAGGGGAAGAGACCCAGTACTTC. Translating gives CASSLLSGEETQYF.

This clonotype was recorded many times. DNA of the CDR3: TGTGCCAGCAGCTTCCTAGCGGCAGCCTACAATGAGCAGTTCTTC. Protein: CASSFLAAAYNEQFF. The chain has TRBV7-3 and TRBJ2-1, with 7 bases identical to TRBD2. Germline-derived CDR1 and CDR2 are SGHTA and FQGTGA. J gave up 2 bases and V 3 bases, and 4 bases lay outside the gene matches. This CDR3 is 15 amino acids long.

This clonotype was counted many times. V is TRBV30 and J is TRBJ1-5; tentative D call: TRBD1 (5 bases). Trimming shortened V by 0 bases and J by 7 bases, and 10 bases separated the two germline ends. Germline CDR1 reads GTSNPN; CDR2 reads SVGIG (reference sequence). This CDR3 is built from 13 residues. For the CDR3, the DNA is TGTGCCTGGAGTGTGGAGGGGAGGCAGCCCCAGCATTTT. Its protein product is CAWSVEGRQPQHF.

The table lists this clonotype with many counts. V is TRBV20-1 and J is TRBJ2-5, with 7 bases matching TRBD2. V dropped 4 bases and J dropped 2; count of bases not matched to a gene: 4. The CDR3 loop spans 13 amino acids. Germline-derived CDR1 and CDR2 are DFQATT and SNEGSKA (reference sequence). The CDR3 spells CSATTSRQETQYF. The CDR3 DNA reads TGCAGTGCTACGACTAGCAGGCAAGAGACCCAGTACTTC.

Points on this clonotype: This may be a read error, as it is one base from a much larger clone. The genes are TRBV2 and TRBJ1-5; TRBD1 is a possible D gene (6 bases). CDR1 and CDR2 (germline): SNHLY, FYNNEI. This CDR3 spans 15 amino acids. CDR3 residues: CASSLDRNSNRPQHF. The CDR3 DNA sequence: TGTGCCAGCAGTTTGGACAGAAACAGCAATCGGCCCCAGCATTTT.

At least ten counts were recorded for this clonotype. This chain uses TRBV6-1 with TRBJ1-4; D is undetermined. Trimming cost V 5 bases and J 5 bases, with 15 bases left between them. The CDR3 extends over 15 amino acids. Germline values: CDR1 MNHNS, CDR2 SASEGT. The CDR3 DNA reads as TGTGCCAGCAGTACTTACGGGATAACCAATGAAAAACTGTTTTTT. Its translation: CASSTYGITNEKLFF.

This clonotype was counted at least ten times. CDR3 in DNA: TGTGCCAGTATCCTACCGTGGACCGGGGAGCTGTTTTTT. This codes for CASILPWTGELFF. This rearrangement joins TRBV19 to TRBJ2-2; D call uncertain. Germline V gene data show CDR1 as LNHDA and CDR2 as SQIVND (reference sequence). Between the trimmed V and J ends, which lost 7 bases and 5 bases, there was a span of 11 bases. The CDR3 is 13 residues long.

The chain uses TRBV5-1 and TRBJ2-2; D remains ambiguous. There are 14 residues in the CDR3. V was cut by 2 bases and J by 2 bases, with 7 bases left in between. Germline CDR1 and CDR2: SGHRS and YFSETQ. As DNA, the CDR3 is TGCGCCAGCAGCTTCTTTTACAACACCGGGGAGCTGTTTTTT. This sequence encodes CASSFFYNTGELFF.

This clonotype was seen ten or more times. This chain connects TRBV29-1 to TRBJ1-2, with D hard to call. Germline V CDR1 and CDR2: SQVTM, ANQGSEA. The V gene lost 6 bases and the J gene lost 2 bases, with 19 bases spanning the gap. The CDR3 covers 15 residues. The CDR3 coding sequence is TGCAGCGTCCCGGACGGCACCAGCCTAAACTATGGCTACACCTTC. Translating it yields CSVPDGTSLNYGYTF. The variable domain in full, with the rest retrieved from reference TRBV29-1 and TRBJ1-2, is SAVISQKPSRDICQRGTSLTIQCQVDSQVTMMFWYRQQPGQSLTLIATANQGSEATYESGFVIDKFPISRPNLTFSTLTVSNMSPEDSSIYLCSVPDGTSLNYGYTFGSGTRLTVV.

This clonotype was observed many times. The J gene is TRBJ2-1, the V gene TRBV9; 12 bases agree with TRBD2. The ends lost 4 bases at V and 7 bases at J; junction bases unmatched: 12. Looked up from germline, CDR1 is SGDLS and CDR2 is YYNGEE. The CDR3 is 17 residues long. In DNA form, the CDR3 reads TGTGCCAGCAGCCCAGACCCTAGCGGGAGGGGCTTAAATGAGCAGTTCTTC. It specifies CASSPDPSGRGLNEQFF.

This clonotype was recorded many times. The chain joins TRBV7-2 to TRBJ2-5; 7 positions agree with TRBD2. Unmatched junction bases numbered 9, after V lost 9 bases and J lost 2 bases. The germline CDR1 and CDR2 sequences are SGHTA and FQGNSA. CDR3 length: 14 amino acids. The CDR3 DNA follows: TGTGCCAGTTGGGGCAGCGGGACTCAAGAGACCCAGTACTTC. Translation gives CASWGSGTQETQYF.

J is TRBJ2-2 and V is TRBV30; TRBD2 matches 10 bases. Per germline, CDR1 GTSNPN and CDR2 SVGIG (reference sequence). CDR3 length: 13 residues. With 0 bases clipped from V and 10 bases from J, the junction kept 2 bases outside the gene matches. The CDR3 here is CAWSVLAGTELFF. CDR3 coding DNA: TGTGCCTGGAGTGTACTAGCGGGAACGGAGCTGTTTTTT.

The V and J genes are TRBV20-1 and TRBJ2-3, with D perhaps matching TRBD2 (5 bases). Trimming cost V 8 bases and J 0 bases, with 21 bases left between them. This CDR3 is 16 amino acids long. Germline V gene lookup returns CDR1 DFQATT and CDR2 SNEGSKA (reference sequence). The CDR3 loop is CSTQKGAEPSTDTQYF. CDR3 nucleotide sequence: TGCAGTACACAAAAGGGAGCGGAGCCTAGCACAGATACGCAGTATTTT.

Of note for this clonotype: This may come from a read error, since a much larger clone is one base off. V usage is TRBV6-1 and J usage is TRBJ2-1; 10 bases are a match to TRBD1. The ends lost 5 bases at V and 6 bases at J; junction bases unmatched: 7. CDR1 and CDR2 from the germline V gene are MNHNS and SASEGT. This CDR3 is built from 15 residues. The CDR3 coding sequence is TGTGCCAGCAGTCTCGGGACAGGGGTAGGCAATGAGCAGTTCTTC. Translation: CASSLGTGVGNEQFF.

This clonotype was found many times. The chain employs TRBV12-3 or TRBV12-4 and TRBJ1-1, with D unclear. The CDR3 loop spans 13 amino acids. Trimming removed 7 bases at V and 4 bases at J, with 13 bases between. The CDR3 DNA is TGTGCCAGCACCCCCCCTAGGGTCACTGAAGCTTTCTTT. It encodes CASTPPRVTEAFF.

This sequence joins TRBV9 and TRBJ2-1, with TRBD2 matching over 7 bases. In germline, CDR1 is SGDLS, CDR2 YYNGEE. V was pared by 0 bases and J by 5 bases, with 5 bases of the junction left unmatched. The CDR3 extends over 15 amino acids. CDR3 in DNA: TGTGCCAGCAGCGTAGGCGGGAGAATCCACAATGAGCAGTTCTTC. Residues: CASSVGGRIHNEQFF. The variable domain in full, completed from reference TRBV9 and TRBJ2-1, reads DSGVTQTPKHLITATGQRVTLRCSPRSGDLSVYWYQQSLDQGLQFLIQYYNGEERAKGNILERFSAQQFPDLHSELNLSSLELGDSALYFCASSVGGRIHNEQFFGPGTRLTVL.

This clonotype occurred many times. The chain combines TRBV27 with TRBJ1-3, with D uncertain. Germline V gene sequence: CDR1 MNHEY, CDR2 SMNVEV (reference sequence). The CDR3 extends over 14 amino acids. Trimming pared 6 bases from V and 2 bases from J, leaving 11 bases between. The CDR3 protein is CASSLRRAGNTIYF. The DNA of the CDR3 is TGTGCCAGCAGCCTGCGAAGGGCTGGAAACACCATATATTTT.